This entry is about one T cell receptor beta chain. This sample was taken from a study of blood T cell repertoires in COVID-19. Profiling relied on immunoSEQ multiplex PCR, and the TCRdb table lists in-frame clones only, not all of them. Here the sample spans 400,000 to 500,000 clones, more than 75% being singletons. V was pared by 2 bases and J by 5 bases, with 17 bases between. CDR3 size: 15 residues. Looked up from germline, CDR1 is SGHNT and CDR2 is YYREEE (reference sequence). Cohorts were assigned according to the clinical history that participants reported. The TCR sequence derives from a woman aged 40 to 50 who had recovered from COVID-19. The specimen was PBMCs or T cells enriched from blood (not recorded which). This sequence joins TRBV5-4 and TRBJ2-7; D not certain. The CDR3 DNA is TGTGCCAGCAGCTTCGTTGGCGGCCGAACGAACGAGCAGTACTTC. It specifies CASSFVGGRTNEQYF.